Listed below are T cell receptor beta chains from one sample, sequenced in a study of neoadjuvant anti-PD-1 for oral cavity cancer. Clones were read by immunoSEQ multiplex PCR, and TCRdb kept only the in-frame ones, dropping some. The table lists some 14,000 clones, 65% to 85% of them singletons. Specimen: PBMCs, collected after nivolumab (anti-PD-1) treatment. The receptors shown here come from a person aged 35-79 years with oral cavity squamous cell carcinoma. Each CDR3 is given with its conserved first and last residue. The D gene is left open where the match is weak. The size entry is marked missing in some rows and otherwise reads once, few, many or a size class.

CASSQGSQGGFEKLFF	TGCGCCAGCAGCCAAGGGTCCCAGGGCGGCTTTGAAAAACTGTTTTTT	TRBV4-1	.	.	TRBJ1-4	16
CASSPQTLGNEKLFF	TGCGCCAGCAGCCCCCAGACCCTCGGTAATGAAAAACTGTTTTTT	TRBV5-1	.	.	TRBJ1-4	15
CAWSRTSGGPGAKNIQYF	TGTGCCTGGTCAAGGACTAGCGGGGGGCCGGGGGCCAAAAACATTCAGTACTTC	TRBV30	TRBD2	.	TRBJ2-4	18
CASSVQGANGELFF	TGTGCCAGCAGCGTACAGGGGGCAAACGGGGAGCTGTTTTTT	TRBV13	TRBD1	.	TRBJ2-2	14
CASGLLRVGTEAFF	TGTGCCAGCGGTCTACTTCGGGTGGGTACTGAAGCTTTCTTT	TRBV28	.	.	TRBJ1-1	14
CASSLSGFRGRIMNTEAFF	TGTGCCAGCAGTTTATCTGGATTTAGGGGGCGGATAATGAACACTGAAGCTTTCTTT	TRBV28	TRBD1	.	TRBJ1-1	19
CASSQEGTEQFF	TGTGCCAGCAGCCAAGAAGGGACTGAGCAGTTCTTC	TRBV4-2	.	.	TRBJ2-1	12
CASRGLAGGWTGELFF	TGTGCCAGTAGAGGGCTAGCGGGAGGATGGACCGGGGAGCTGTTTTTT	TRBV19	TRBD2	few	TRBJ2-2	16
CASSEGQVETQYF	TGTGCCAGCAGCGAGGGACAGGTAGAGACCCAGTACTTC	TRBV9	TRBD1	few	TRBJ2-5	13
CASAGMGTNEKLFF	TGCGCCAGCGCGGGGATGGGGACTAATGAAAAACTGTTTTTT	TRBV5-1	.	.	TRBJ1-4	14
CASSVPGQGVYGYTF	TGTGCCAGTAGTGTACCGGGACAGGGTGTATATGGCTACACCTTC	TRBV19	TRBD1	.	TRBJ1-2	15
CAWSVPPRGQYF	TGTGCCTGGAGTGTACCCCCTCGTGGGCAGTACTTC	TRBV30	.	once	TRBJ2-7	12
CASSSVRDRGPYEQYF	TGTGCCAGCAGCTCAGTCCGGGACAGGGGCCCTTACGAGCAGTACTTC	TRBV11-2	TRBD1	.	TRBJ2-7	16
CASSLEFGFYEQYF	TGTGCCAGCAGCTTAGAGTTCGGATTTTACGAGCAGTACTTC	TRBV5-5	.	.	TRBJ2-7	14
CSAQLLQGAGTEAFF	TGCAGCGCCCAACTCCTCCAGGGGGCGGGCACTGAAGCTTTCTTT	TRBV29-1	TRBD1	.	TRBJ1-1	15
CASNSGAFQETQYF	TGTGCCAGTAATAGCGGGGCGTTCCAAGAGACCCAGTACTTC	TRBV19	TRBD2	.	TRBJ2-5	14
CASSMVGESNQPQHF	TGTGCCAGTAGTATGGTGGGGGAGAGCAATCAGCCCCAGCATTTT	TRBV19	.	.	TRBJ1-5	15
CASSLNAPRETQYF	TGCGCCAGCAGCTTGAACGCCCCGCGGGAGACCCAGTACTTC	TRBV5-1	.	.	TRBJ2-5	14
CSVRSGQVPAEQYF	TGCAGCGTTCGATCGGGACAGGTCCCTGCCGAGCAGTACTTC	TRBV29-1	TRBD1	.	TRBJ2-7	14
CASSLIGDQPQHF	TGCGCCAGCAGCTTGATAGGAGATCAGCCCCAGCATTTT	TRBV5-1	.	.	TRBJ1-5	13
CASSRDGATNEKLFF	TGTGCCAGCAGCAGGGACGGTGCAACTAATGAAAAACTGTTTTTT	TRBV6-5	.	once	TRBJ1-4	15
CASTPSGNNEQFF	TGTGCCAGCACCCCTAGCGGGAACAATGAGCAGTTCTTC	TRBV7-9	TRBD2	.	TRBJ2-1	13
CASSFQHRDPTYEQYF	TGTGCCAGCAGTTTCCAACACCGGGATCCTACCTACGAGCAGTACTTC	TRBV27	.	.	TRBJ2-7	16
CASSLDGVGTDTQYF	TGCGCCAGCAGCTTGGATGGAGTCGGCACAGATACGCAGTATTTT	TRBV5-1	.	.	TRBJ2-3	15